One sample yielded the 29 T cell receptor beta chains listed below, sequenced in a study of shared clonotypes between healthy human individuals. The method was immunoSEQ multiplex PCR; TCRdb's version includes in-frame clones alone and lacks a portion of them. Of over a million clones listed, roughly 98.5% were seen once; the top ten hold around 0.33%. The sequencing input was naive CD4+ T cells sorted from blood. Stated subset: CD45RA+ positively selected. These receptors all come from a man in his thirties or forties in good health.

This clone was recorded only once. The chain has TRBV7-2 and TRBJ2-7; no clear D. CDR3 length equals 15 residues. Trimming removed 1 base from V and 0 bases from J, with 10 bases in between. Germline CDR1 is SGHTA and CDR2 is FQGNSA. The CDR3 here is CASSLGQVLSYEQYF. The CDR3 region has the DNA TGTGCCAGCAGCTTAGGCCAGGTGCTCTCCTACGAGCAGTACTTC. The whole variable domain, remainder taken from reference TRBV7-2 and TRBJ2-7, is GAGVSQSPSNKVTEKGKDVELRCDPISGHTALYWYRQSLGQGLEFLIYFQGNSAPDKSGLPSDRFSAERTGGSVSTLTIQRTQQEDSAVYLCASSLGQVLSYEQYFGPGTRLTVT.

This sequence joins TRBV11-3 and TRBJ2-3, with D perhaps matching TRBD2 (5 bases). Trimming stripped 3 bases from V and 3 bases from J, with 7 bases between. Germline CDR1 SGHNT, CDR2 YENEEA. The CDR3 has 13 residues. The CDR3 loop reads CASSLDWTDTQYF. The DNA of the CDR3 is TGTGCCAGCAGCTTGGACTGGACAGATACGCAGTATTTT.

The chain combines TRBV18 with TRBJ2-7; the D gene is possibly TRBD1 (5 bases). This CDR3 spans 14 amino acids. The germline gives CDR1 KGHSH, CDR2 LQKENI. V was shortened by 3 bases and J by 2 bases, with 11 bases between the two germline ends. In DNA form, the CDR3 reads TGTGCCAGCTCACCTACCAGGGTTCCCTACGAGCAGTACTTC. It encodes CASSPTRVPYEQYF.

The V and J genes are TRBV18 and TRBJ2-3, with a weak D call TRBD2 (5 bases). Germline-derived CDR1 and CDR2 are KGHSH and LQKENI. Trimming removed 5 bases at V and 2 bases at J, with 8 bases between. This CDR3 has 13 residues. CDR3 in amino acids: CASSAGDTDTQYF. In DNA form, the CDR3 reads TGTGCCAGCTCAGCGGGCGACACAGATACGCAGTATTTT.

Of note for this clone: Other DNA sequences in this sample translate to the same CDR3. The chain couples TRBV14 to TRBJ2-7, with TRBD2 matching 11 bases. This CDR3 comprises 15 residues. CDR1 SGHDN and CDR2 FVKESK come from the germline V gene. V lost 4 bases and J lost 2; bases outside the gene matches: 4. CDR3 protein: CASSRGTSGTYEQYF. CDR3 in DNA: TGTGCCAGCAGCCGCGGGACTAGCGGAACCTACGAGCAGTACTTC.

The J gene is TRBJ2-4, the V gene TRBV15; D ambiguous. V lost 8 bases and J 6 bases, leaving 11 bases between the germline ends. The CDR3 contains 12 residues. CDR1 is LNHNV and CDR2 is YYDKDF in the germline V gene (reference sequence). CDR3 loop: CATGWVGNIQYF. The CDR3 bases are TGTGCCACCGGGTGGGTCGGAAACATTCAGTACTTC.

The chain employs TRBV25-1 and TRBJ2-7, with TRBD2 identical over 8 bases. The CDR3 contains 14 residues. J was trimmed by 4 bases and V by 4 bases; bases with no gene match: 6. Germline CDR1 MGHDK, CDR2 SYGVNS. CDR3 residues: CASSGAGVRYEQYF. CDR3 nucleotides: TGTGCCAGCAGTGGAGCGGGAGTTCGGTACGAGCAGTACTTC.

A note on this clone: The sample carries other DNA sequences with the same CDR3. V usage is TRBV7-9 and J usage is TRBJ1-1; 8 bases map to TRBD1. Per the germline V gene, CDR1 is SEHNR and CDR2 is FQNEAQ (reference sequence). The CDR3 runs to 13 residues. The V segment lost 4 bases and the J segment 3 bases; nucleotides outside the gene matches: 1. The CDR3 DNA reads as TGTGCCAGCAGCTCACAGGGGGACACTGAAGCTTTCTTT. Its translation: CASSSQGDTEAFF.

CDR3 nucleotides: TGTGCCAGCAGTTCCCCTGGACAGGGAGGGGGCTATGGCTACACCTTC. Protein: CASSSPGQGGGYGYTF. The rearrangement links TRBV6-5 to TRBJ1-2; 8 bases are shared with TRBD1. Per germline, CDR1 MNHEY and CDR2 SVGAGI. The CDR3 spans 16 residues. The V gene end was trimmed by 4 bases and the J gene end by 4 bases; junction bases not matched to a gene: 11.

The gene calls are TRBV29-1 and TRBJ2-5; D is uncertain. This CDR3 spans 12 amino acids. CDR1 is SQVTM, CDR2 ANQGSEA, per germline. Trimming stripped 4 bases from V and 2 bases from J, with 8 bases between. The CDR3 here is CSVAAFQETQYF. CDR3 nucleotides: TGCAGCGTTGCAGCATTTCAAGAGACCCAGTACTTC.

This rearrangement joins TRBV2 to TRBJ1-5, with a possible D match to TRBD1 (6 bases). V lost 6 bases, J lost 4 bases, and 16 bases lay in between. The CDR3 length is 15 residues. Germline lookup yields CDR1 SNHLY and CDR2 FYNNEI. The DNA of the CDR3 is TGTGCCAGCAGCCCCGGGACAATAGGAAATCAGCCCCAGCATTTT. It codes for CASSPGTIGNQPQHF.

Details on this clone: Other DNA sequences of this sample code for an identical CDR3. The chain joins TRBV18 to TRBJ2-7, with D unclear. V was pared by 2 bases and J by 3 bases, with 5 bases between. This CDR3 is 12 amino acids long. Germline V lookup: CDR1 KGHSH, CDR2 LQKENI. CDR3 bases: TGTGCCAGCTCACCAGAAGGCTACGAGCAGTACTTC. Translated: CASSPEGYEQYF.

V usage is TRBV4-1 and J usage is TRBJ2-3; no clear D. V lost 0 bases and J 1 base, leaving 11 bases between the germline ends. CDR1 MGHRA and CDR2 YSYEKL come from the germline V gene. The CDR3 loop spans 16 amino acids. The CDR3 DNA sequence: TGCGCCAGCAGCCAAGAGCCCCCTACTGGCACAGATACGCAGTATTTT. As protein: CASSQEPPTGTDTQYF.

Remarks on this clone: Other DNA sequences in the same sample also yield this CDR3. The chain has TRBV11-3 and TRBJ2-7, with TRBD2 matching 7 bases. Germline values: CDR1 SGHNT, CDR2 YENEEA. With V trimmed by 2 bases and J by 0 bases, 1 base remained unmatched. This CDR3 comprises 14 residues. CDR3 coding DNA: TGTGCCAGCAGCTTATCGGGGGGCTCCTACGAGCAGTACTTC. This codes for CASSLSGGSYEQYF.

This clone showed up just once. The chain recombines TRBV7-9 with TRBJ2-5; 8 bases align to TRBD2. The CDR3 covers 16 residues. Germline CDR1 reads SEHNR; CDR2 reads FQNEAQ (reference sequence). Trimming cost V 3 bases and J 0 bases; bases outside gene matches: 6. CDR3 protein: CASSFSGGRNQETQYF. Here the CDR3 DNA reads TGTGCCAGCAGCTTTTCTGGCGGGAGGAACCAAGAGACCCAGTACTTC.

The CDR3: CASSQDSPRGSFPDTQYF. The CDR3 nucleotides read TGCGCCAGCAGCCAAGATTCGCCCCGCGGGAGTTTTCCAGATACGCAGTATTTT. V gene TRBV4-3 combines with J gene TRBJ2-3, with 7 bases identical to TRBD2. CDR1 is LGHNA, CDR2 YSLEER, per germline. This CDR3 contains 18 residues. The ends lost 0 bases at V and 4 bases at J; junction bases unmatched: 13.

The gene calls are TRBV25-1 and TRBJ2-4; D is unresolved. The germline gives CDR1 MGHDK, CDR2 SYGVNS. The CDR3 loop spans 13 amino acids. Trimming removed 4 bases at V and 6 bases at J, with 10 bases between. CDR3 amino acids: CASSGTPPNIQYF. CDR3 nucleotides: TGTGCCAGCAGTGGGACCCCGCCAAACATTCAGTACTTC. Combining the CDR3 with reference TRBV25-1 and TRBJ2-4 gives the whole variable domain EADIYQTPRYLVIGTGKKITLECSQTMGHDKMYWYQQDPGMELHLIHYSYGVNSTEKGDLSSESTVSRIRTEHFPLTLESARPSHTSQYLCASSGTPPNIQYFGAGTRLSVL.

The chain has TRBV20-1 and TRBJ2-5; the D is unclear. Germline V gene data show CDR1 as DFQATT and CDR2 as SNEGSKA (reference sequence). V was clipped by 5 bases and J by 2 bases, with 6 bases between them. This CDR3 contains 11 residues. The DNA for the CDR3 is TGCAGTGCTCCCGTTCAAGAGACCCAGTACTTC. Encoded protein: CSAPVQETQYF.

The chain couples TRBV2 to TRBJ2-7; 7 bases are shared with TRBD2. Germline lookup yields CDR1 SNHLY and CDR2 FYNNEI. The CDR3 loop spans 17 amino acids. With V trimmed by 6 bases and J by 0 bases, 14 bases remained unmatched. The CDR3 coding sequence is TGTGCCAGCAGCACAAAGGTAGCTAGCGGAGGCTCCTACGAGCAGTACTTC. This sequence encodes CASSTKVASGGSYEQYF.

The V and J genes are TRBV6-1 and TRBJ1-5; TRBD1 matches at 8 bases. The CDR3 covers 15 residues. The V gene's germline CDR1 is MNHNS and CDR2 SASEGT. The V and J ends lost 3 bases and 6 bases, in that order; junction bases with no gene match: 7. The CDR3 DNA follows: TGTGCCAGCAGTGAGATTGGGACAGGCCGTCAGCCCCAGCATTTT. This translates into CASSEIGTGRQPQHF.

V usage is TRBV6-6 and J usage is TRBJ1-5; TRBD1 might be the D (6 bases). This CDR3 region has 15 residues. The germline gives CDR1 MNHNY, CDR2 SVGAGI (reference sequence). V gave up 0 bases and J gave up 5 bases, with 11 bases separating them. CDR3 nucleotides: TGTGCCAGCAGTTACTCGAGGGCAGGGGATCAGCCCCAGCATTTT. It is translated as CASSYSRAGDQPQHF.

The CDR3, as DNA: TGCGCCAGCAGCCCAGCGGGAGGGCCAGATACGCAGTATTTT. This encodes CASSPAGGPDTQYF. V is TRBV10-2 and J is TRBJ2-3, with 10 bases that match TRBD2. The CDR3 has 14 amino acids. V shed 6 bases and J 4 bases; nucleotides not matched to a gene: 4. Germline-derived CDR1 and CDR2 are WSHSY and SAAADI.

The chain recombines TRBV9 with TRBJ2-2, with 8 bases identical to TRBD2. The germline V gene encodes CDR1 SGDLS and CDR2 YYNGEE. The CDR3 covers 16 residues. J lost 4 bases, V lost 1 base, and 6 bases had no gene match. This chain's CDR3 is CASSVTSGRRTGELFF. The CDR3, as DNA: TGTGCCAGCAGCGTAACAAGCGGGAGACGCACCGGGGAGCTGTTTTTT.

This chain joins TRBV5-6 and TRBJ2-3, with D perhaps TRBD1 (6 bases). Germline values: CDR1 SGHDT, CDR2 YYEEEE. V gave up 4 bases and J gave up 0 bases, with 15 bases separating them. The CDR3 has 16 amino acids. The CDR3 nucleotides are TGTGCCAGCAGCCGACACCGGGACAAGAGCACAGATACGCAGTATTTT. Its protein product is CASSRHRDKSTDTQYF.

The rearrangement uses TRBV7-7 and TRBJ2-7; 8 bases align to TRBD2. J lost 6 bases, V lost 4 bases, and 11 bases had no gene match. Germline CDR1 SSHAT, CDR2 FNYEAQ (reference sequence). The CDR3 is 15 amino acids. The CDR3 loop reads CASSSEREPNPEQYF. The DNA for the CDR3 is TGTGCCAGCAGCTCCGAGCGGGAGCCTAACCCCGAGCAGTACTTC.

The CDR3 region is CASSPPRSGPDTQYF. CDR3 in DNA: TGTGCCAGCTCACCGCCACGTTCAGGGCCAGATACGCAGTATTTT. The J gene is TRBJ2-3, the V gene TRBV18; a possible D gene is TRBD1 (5 bases). There are 15 residues in the CDR3. Germline CDR1 reads KGHSH; CDR2 reads LQKENI. V lost 3 bases and J 4 bases, leaving 14 bases between the germline ends.

This clone has a single count. V and J are TRBV28 and TRBJ2-7; D perhaps matches TRBD2 (6 bases). There are 15 residues in the CDR3. CDR1 is MDHEN and CDR2 is SYDVKM in the germline V gene. Trimming removed 1 base at V and 2 bases at J, with 12 bases between. This CDR3 reads CASSLSGGPAYEQYF. The CDR3 DNA follows: TGTGCCAGCAGTTTATCCGGGGGACCCGCCTACGAGCAGTACTTC.

The rearrangement uses TRBV14 and TRBJ2-5, with no clear D. CDR3 size: 11 residues. The V and J ends lost 5 bases and 5 bases respectively, with 6 bases between them. Germline CDR1 reads SGHDN; CDR2 reads FVKESK. The CDR3 here is CASSYPETQYF. As DNA, the CDR3 is TGTGCCAGCAGCTACCCTGAGACCCAGTACTTC.

This chain links TRBV18 with TRBJ1-5; no clear D gene. The CDR3 has 19 residues. With 3 bases removed from V and 1 base from J, the gap between germline ends came to 22 bases. Germline V gene lookup returns CDR1 KGHSH and CDR2 LQKENI. The CDR3 nucleotides are TGTGCCAGCTCACCCTCGGCACGGCCCCTCGGGTTGAGCAATCAGCCCCAGCATTTT. Amino acids: CASSPSARPLGLSNQPQHF.